The 21 T cell receptor beta chains reported below all come from one sample, sequenced in a study of control samples from healthy donors and cancer patients. Here immunoSEQ multiplex PCR was the method, and the copy in TCRdb shows in-frame clones only, minus some. The table records 95,000 to 100,000 clones, around 88% of them present only once. The sequencing sample was made of blood. These receptors were taken from a man in his thirties or forties in good health.

This rearrangement joins TRBV18 to TRBJ2-1; no clear D gene. CDR1 KGHSH and CDR2 LQKENI come from the germline V gene. The length of the CDR3 is 14 residues. V dropped 2 bases and J dropped 5 bases, with 10 bases sitting between them. CDR3 DNA sequence: TGTGCCAGCTCACCAGGGGTGGCGAACAATGAGCAGTTCTTC. As protein: CASSPGVANNEQFF.

The rearrangement links TRBV7-8 to TRBJ2-5; 13 bases are a match to TRBD2. The CDR3 is 16 amino acids. Germline trimming cut 1 base from V and 3 bases from J; bases unmatched to any gene: 2. The germline CDR1 and CDR2 sequences are SGHVS and FQNEAQ. The CDR3 sequence is CASSLVTSGRKETQYF. CDR3 sequence (DNA): TGTGCCAGCAGCTTAGTGACTAGCGGGAGGAAAGAGACCCAGTACTTC.

The V gene is TRBV6-6, the J gene TRBJ2-6; possibly TRBD1 or TRBD2 for D (6 bases each). Deletions cut 7 bases from V and 2 bases from J, with 9 bases between. The V gene's germline CDR1 is MNHNY and CDR2 SVGAGI (reference sequence). The CDR3 covers 14 residues. The DNA for the CDR3 is TGTGCCAGCAATGGGGGGCCTGGGGCCAACGTCCTGACTTTC. Protein product: CASNGGPGANVLTF.

This rearrangement joins TRBV7-2 to TRBJ2-3; D gene ambiguous. V gave up 0 bases and J gave up 1 base, with 11 bases separating them. Germline V lookup: CDR1 SGHTA, CDR2 FQGNSA. The CDR3 has 16 amino acids. CDR3 residues: CASSLASPFGTDTQYF. CDR3 coding DNA: TGTGCCAGCAGCTTAGCGTCGCCCTTTGGCACAGATACGCAGTATTTT. Combining the CDR3 with reference TRBV7-2 and TRBJ2-3 gives the whole variable domain GAGVSQSPSNKVTEKGKDVELRCDPISGHTALYWYRQSLGQGLEFLIYFQGNSAPDKSGLPSDRFSAERTGGSVSTLTIQRTQQEDSAVYLCASSLASPFGTDTQYFGPGTRLTVL.

The chain links TRBV6-1 to TRBJ2-3, with D tentatively TRBD1 (6 bases). V lost 0 bases to trimming and J lost 3 bases, with 16 bases between them. CDR1 is MNHNS, CDR2 SASEGT, per germline. The CDR3 runs 17 residues. CDR3 sequence reads: CASSEAPGTRLTDTQYF. CDR3 in DNA: TGTGCCAGCAGTGAAGCCCCCGGGACAAGGTTAACAGATACGCAGTATTTT.

This clone has a handful of counts. The J gene is TRBJ1-2, the V gene TRBV24-1; D ambiguous. The V end was cut by 7 bases, the J end by 6 bases, with 11 bases between. Germline assignment: CDR1 KGHDR and CDR2 SFDVKD. The CDR3 runs to 12 residues. CDR3 amino acids: CATSIRRDGYTF. The CDR3 DNA is TGTGCCACCAGCATACGAAGGGATGGCTACACCTTC.

A word on this clone: This sample includes further DNA sequences coding for the same CDR3. The chain couples TRBV7-3 to TRBJ1-1; D call uncertain. Per the germline V gene, CDR1 is SGHTA and CDR2 is FQGTGA. Trimming cost V 4 bases and J 0 bases, with 12 bases left between them. The CDR3 totals 15 residues. The CDR3 DNA reads TGTGCCAGCAGCTCACGGGGAGGGATGAACACTGAAGCTTTCTTT. This translates into CASSSRGGMNTEAFF.

In DNA form, the CDR3 reads TGTGCCAGCAACCCCGGGACTTCGGAGACCCAGTACTTC. This codes for CASNPGTSETQYF. The V call is TRBV6-6, the J call TRBJ2-5, with D possibly TRBD2 on 6 matching bases. Germline CDR1 and CDR2: MNHNY and SVGAGI (reference sequence). This CDR3 is built from 13 residues. Trimming shortened V by 7 bases and J by 5 bases, and 14 bases separated the two germline ends.

The V gene is TRBV7-9, the J gene TRBJ1-6; 7 bases match TRBD1. The V gene's germline CDR1 is SEHNR and CDR2 FQNEAQ (reference sequence). The CDR3 sequence is 17 residues long. V lost 5 bases to trimming and J lost 2 bases; unmatched junction nucleotides: 9. The CDR3 reads CASSTGETWAYNSPLHF. CDR3 nucleotide sequence: TGTGCCAGCAGCACAGGGGAAACCTGGGCCTATAATTCACCCCTCCACTTT.

This chain joins TRBV30 and TRBJ1-5; tentative D call: TRBD1 (6 bases). The germline V gene encodes CDR1 GTSNPN and CDR2 SVGIG (reference sequence). Trimming pared 5 bases from V and 2 bases from J, leaving 16 bases between. This CDR3 has 15 amino acids. DNA for the CDR3: TGTGCCTGGCGAGGCAGCAGGGGAGGCAATCAGCCCCAGCATTTT. It encodes CAWRGSRGGNQPQHF.

V gene TRBV19 combines with J gene TRBJ2-1; 7 nucleotides match TRBD2. The CDR3 runs 14 residues. CDR1 LNHDA and CDR2 SQIVND come from the germline V gene (reference sequence). V was pared by 6 bases and J by 6 bases, with 8 bases of the junction left unmatched. CDR3 residues: CASRKGGSGNEQFF. The CDR3 bases are TGTGCCAGTAGAAAGGGCGGGAGTGGCAATGAGCAGTTCTTC.

The chain recombines TRBV28 with TRBJ1-1; no reliable D call. Germline CDR1 is MDHEN and CDR2 is SYDVKM. The V end lost 6 bases, the J end lost 11 bases, and 16 bases lay between the germline ends. The CDR3 contains 12 residues. The CDR3 sequence is CASRIGRLGAFF. In DNA, the CDR3 is TGTGCCAGCAGGATCGGACGGCTCGGGGCTTTCTTT.

This clone was seen just once. The chain employs TRBV30 and TRBJ2-5, with D perhaps TRBD2 (6 bases). In germline, CDR1 is GTSNPN, CDR2 SVGIG (reference sequence). V dropped 6 bases and J dropped 7 bases, with 9 bases sitting between them. The CDR3 length is 10 residues. The CDR3 bases are TGTGCCTGTACGGAGGGGACCCAGTACTTC. This encodes CACTEGTQYF.

This rearrangement joins TRBV5-4 to TRBJ1-1; TRBD1 is a possible D gene (5 bases). V lost 4 bases, J lost 0 bases, and 13 bases lay in between. CDR1 and CDR2 from the germline V gene are SGHNT and YYREEE (reference sequence). The length of the CDR3 is 15 residues. The CDR3 nucleotides are TGTGCCAGCAGCCCCGGACGGGGGGTGAACACTGAAGCTTTCTTT. It encodes CASSPGRGVNTEAFF.

V usage is TRBV7-9 and J usage is TRBJ1-1, with TRBD1 matching over 9 bases. Trimming cost V 3 bases and J 3 bases; bases outside gene matches: 2. The CDR3 is made up of 14 amino acids. The V gene's germline CDR1 is SEHNR and CDR2 FQNEAQ (reference sequence). CDR3: CASSFRDRDTEAFF. In DNA form, the CDR3 reads TGTGCCAGCAGCTTCCGGGACAGGGACACTGAAGCTTTCTTT. Using reference TRBV7-9 and TRBJ1-1 for the parts outside the CDR3, the full variable domain is DTGVSQNPRHKITKRGQNVTFRCDPISEHNRLYWYRQTLGQGPEFLTYFQNEAQLEKSRLLSDRFSAERPKGSFSTLEIQRTEQGDSAMYLCASSFRDRDTEAFFGQGTRLTVV.

This rearrangement joins TRBV10-1 to TRBJ2-2; 15 positions match TRBD2. This CDR3 comprises 16 residues. The ends lost 5 bases at V and 6 bases at J; junction bases unmatched: 4. The germline gives CDR1 WNHNN, CDR2 SYGVQD (reference sequence). The DNA for the CDR3 is TGCGCCAGCAGTCGGGGACTAGCGGGAGGAGCCGGGGAGCTGTTTTTT. Translating it yields CASSRGLAGGAGELFF.

This clone was observed once. The gene calls are TRBV19 and TRBJ1-5; 7 nucleotides match TRBD1. V lost 7 bases to trimming and J lost 6 bases; unmatched junction nucleotides: 6. This CDR3 comprises 13 residues. The germline V gene encodes CDR1 LNHDA and CDR2 SQIVND (reference sequence). CDR3 loop: CASTDRAGQPQHF. The CDR3 nucleotides are TGTGCCAGTACCGACAGGGCCGGTCAGCCCCAGCATTTT.

The chain recombines TRBV5-1 with TRBJ1-2; D may be TRBD1 (6 bases). There are 12 residues in the CDR3. V was cut by 0 bases and J by 10 bases, with 10 bases left in between. Germline CDR1 SGHRS, CDR2 YFSETQ. The CDR3 region has the DNA TGCGCCAGCAGCTTGGAGGTGGGGGCCTACACCTTC. Its protein is CASSLEVGAYTF.

This clone was seen once. The chain has TRBV18 and TRBJ1-1, with no clear D. This CDR3 has 16 amino acids. Trimming stripped 3 bases from V and 0 bases from J, with 14 bases between. Germline CDR1 and CDR2: KGHSH and LQKENI. CDR3 sequence (DNA): TGTGCCAGCTCACCCCTAGACGGGCTAATGAACACTGAAGCTTTCTTT. Translation gives CASSPLDGLMNTEAFF.

This chain connects TRBV11-2 to TRBJ2-3, with TRBD2 matching over 7 bases. The CDR3 is 17 residues long. Trimming took 0 bases from V and 0 from J; bases not matched to a gene: 6. Germline CDR1 reads SGHAT; CDR2 reads FQNNGV. In DNA form, the CDR3 reads TGTGCCAGCAGCTTAGATTTTTGGGGGGGTAGCACAGATACGCAGTATTTT. Protein sequence: CASSLDFWGGSTDTQYF.

This clone has only a few counts. J is TRBJ1-1 and V is TRBV19; 7 bases agree with TRBD1. The CDR3 contains 14 residues. The trim removed 7 bases at V and 5 bases at J, leaving 10 bases unmatched. In germline, CDR1 is LNHDA, CDR2 SQIVND (reference sequence). The CDR3 here is CASNSRGGRTEAFF. CDR3 bases: TGTGCCAGTAACTCTAGAGGGGGCCGGACTGAAGCTTTCTTT.